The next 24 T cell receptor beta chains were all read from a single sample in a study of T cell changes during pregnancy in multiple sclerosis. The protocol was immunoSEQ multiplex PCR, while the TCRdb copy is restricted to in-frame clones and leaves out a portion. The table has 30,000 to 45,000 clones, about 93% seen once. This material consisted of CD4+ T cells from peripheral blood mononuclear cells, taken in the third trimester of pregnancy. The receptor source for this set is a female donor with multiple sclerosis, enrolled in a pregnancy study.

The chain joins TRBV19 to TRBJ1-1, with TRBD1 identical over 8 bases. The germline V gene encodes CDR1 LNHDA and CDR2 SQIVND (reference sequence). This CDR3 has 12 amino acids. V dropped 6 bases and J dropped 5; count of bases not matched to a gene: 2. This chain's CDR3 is CASRDRVTEAFF. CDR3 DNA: TGTGCCAGTAGGGACAGGGTGACTGAAGCTTTCTTT. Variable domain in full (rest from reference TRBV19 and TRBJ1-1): DGGITQSPKYLFRKEGQNVTLSCEQNLNHDAMYWYRQDPGQGLRLIYYSQIVNDFQKGDIAEGYSVSREKKESFPLTVTSAQKNPTAFYLCASRDRVTEAFFGQGTRLTVV.

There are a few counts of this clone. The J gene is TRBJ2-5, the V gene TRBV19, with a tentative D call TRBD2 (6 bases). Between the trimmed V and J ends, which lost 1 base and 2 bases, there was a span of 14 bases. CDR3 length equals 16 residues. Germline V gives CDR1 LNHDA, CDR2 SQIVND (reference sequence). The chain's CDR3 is CASSIGLRSGQETQYF. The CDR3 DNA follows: TGTGCCAGTAGTATAGGACTTCGTAGCGGACAAGAGACCCAGTACTTC.

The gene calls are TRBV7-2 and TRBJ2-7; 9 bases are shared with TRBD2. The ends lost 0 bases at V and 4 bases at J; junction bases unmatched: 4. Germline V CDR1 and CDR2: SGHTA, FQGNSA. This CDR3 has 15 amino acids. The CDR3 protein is CASSLAAGGQYEQYF. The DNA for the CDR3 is TGTGCCAGCAGCTTAGCGGCGGGAGGGCAGTACGAGCAGTACTTC. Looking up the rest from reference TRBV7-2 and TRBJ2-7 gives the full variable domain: GAGVSQSPSNKVTEKGKDVELRCDPISGHTALYWYRQSLGQGLEFLIYFQGNSAPDKSGLPSDRFSAERTGGSVSTLTIQRTQQEDSAVYLCASSLAAGGQYEQYFGPGTRLTVT.

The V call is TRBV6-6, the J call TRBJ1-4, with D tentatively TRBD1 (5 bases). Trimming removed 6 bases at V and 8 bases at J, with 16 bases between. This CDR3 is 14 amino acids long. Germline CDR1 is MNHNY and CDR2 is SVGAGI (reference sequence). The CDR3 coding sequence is TGTGCCAGCAGCCGCACCCAGGGAAGCGAAAAACTGTTTTTT. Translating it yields CASSRTQGSEKLFF.

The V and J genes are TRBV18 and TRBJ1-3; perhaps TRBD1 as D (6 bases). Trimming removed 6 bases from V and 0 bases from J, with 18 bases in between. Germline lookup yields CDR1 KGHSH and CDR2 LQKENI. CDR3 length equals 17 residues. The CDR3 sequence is CASSQQTGLFSGNTIYF. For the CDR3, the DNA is TGTGCCAGCTCTCAACAGACAGGCCTGTTCTCTGGAAACACCATATATTTT. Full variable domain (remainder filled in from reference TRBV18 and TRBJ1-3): NAGVMQNPRHLVRRRGQEARLRCSPMKGHSHVYWYRQLPEEGLKFMVYLQKENIIDESGMPKERFSAEFPKEGPSILRIQQVVRGDSAAYFCASSQQTGLFSGNTIYFGEGSWLTVV.

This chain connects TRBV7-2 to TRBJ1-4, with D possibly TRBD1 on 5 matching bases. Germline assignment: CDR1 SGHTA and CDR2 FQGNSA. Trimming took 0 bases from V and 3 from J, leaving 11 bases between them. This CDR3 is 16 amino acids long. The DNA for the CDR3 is TGTGCCAGCAGCTTAGCGATGGGGGAGGCTAATGAAAAACTGTTTTTT. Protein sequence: CASSLAMGEANEKLFF.

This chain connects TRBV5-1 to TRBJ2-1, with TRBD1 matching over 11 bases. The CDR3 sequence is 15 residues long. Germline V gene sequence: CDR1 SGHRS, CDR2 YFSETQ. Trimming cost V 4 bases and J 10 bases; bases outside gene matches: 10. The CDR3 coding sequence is TGCGCCAGCAGCCCGGAGGGACAGGGGGTAAGGGAGCAGTTCTTC. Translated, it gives CASSPEGQGVREQFF.

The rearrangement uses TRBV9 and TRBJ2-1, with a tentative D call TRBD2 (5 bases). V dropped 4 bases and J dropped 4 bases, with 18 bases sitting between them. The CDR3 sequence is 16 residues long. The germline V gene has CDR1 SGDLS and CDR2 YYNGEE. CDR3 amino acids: CASSSLALGDYNEQFF. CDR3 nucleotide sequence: TGTGCCAGCAGCTCGTTGGCGCTGGGAGATTACAATGAGCAGTTCTTC.

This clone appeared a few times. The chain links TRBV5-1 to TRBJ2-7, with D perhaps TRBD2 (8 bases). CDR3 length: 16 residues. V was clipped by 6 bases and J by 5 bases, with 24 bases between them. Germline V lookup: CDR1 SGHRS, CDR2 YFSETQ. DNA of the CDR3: TGCGCCAGCACTATTTTGACAGGGACCGGGAGGGACGAGCAGTACTTC. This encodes CASTILTGTGRDEQYF.

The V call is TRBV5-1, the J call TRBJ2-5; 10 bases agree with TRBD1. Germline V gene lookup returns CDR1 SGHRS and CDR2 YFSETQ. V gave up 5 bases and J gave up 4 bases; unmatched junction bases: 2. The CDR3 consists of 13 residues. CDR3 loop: CASRTGGRETQYF. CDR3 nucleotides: TGCGCCAGCAGGACAGGGGGCAGAGAGACCCAGTACTTC.

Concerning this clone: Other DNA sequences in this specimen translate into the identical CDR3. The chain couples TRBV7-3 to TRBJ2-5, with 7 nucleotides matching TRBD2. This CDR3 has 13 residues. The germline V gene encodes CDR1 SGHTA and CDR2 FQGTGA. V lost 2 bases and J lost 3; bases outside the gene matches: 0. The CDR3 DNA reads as TGTGCCAGCAGCTTAGGGACTAAAGAGACCCAGTACTTC. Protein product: CASSLGTKETQYF.

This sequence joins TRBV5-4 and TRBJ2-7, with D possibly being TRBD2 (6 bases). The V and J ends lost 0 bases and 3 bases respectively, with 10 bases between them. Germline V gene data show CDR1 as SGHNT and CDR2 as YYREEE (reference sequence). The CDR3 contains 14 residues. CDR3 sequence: CASSLEGSGYEQYF. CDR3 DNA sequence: TGTGCCAGCAGCTTGGAGGGTAGCGGCTACGAGCAGTACTTC.

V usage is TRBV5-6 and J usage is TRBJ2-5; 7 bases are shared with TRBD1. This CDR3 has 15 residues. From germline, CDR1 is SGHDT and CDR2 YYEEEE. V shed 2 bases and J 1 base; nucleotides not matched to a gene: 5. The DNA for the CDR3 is TGTGCCAGCAGCTTCCGACAGGGCCTCCAAGAGACCCAGTACTTC. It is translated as CASSFRQGLQETQYF.

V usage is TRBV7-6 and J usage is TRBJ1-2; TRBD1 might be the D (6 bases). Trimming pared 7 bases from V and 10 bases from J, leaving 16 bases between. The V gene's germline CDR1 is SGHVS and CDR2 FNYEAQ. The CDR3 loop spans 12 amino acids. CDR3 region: CASTALGGDYTF. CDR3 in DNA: TGTGCCAGCACCGCGTTAGGGGGGGACTACACCTTC.

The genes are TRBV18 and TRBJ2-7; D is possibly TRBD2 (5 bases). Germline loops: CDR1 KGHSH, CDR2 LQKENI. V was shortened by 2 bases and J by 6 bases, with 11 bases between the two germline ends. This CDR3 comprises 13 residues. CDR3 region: CASSPLRGSEQYF. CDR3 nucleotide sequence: TGTGCCAGCTCACCATTACGAGGGAGCGAGCAGTACTTC.

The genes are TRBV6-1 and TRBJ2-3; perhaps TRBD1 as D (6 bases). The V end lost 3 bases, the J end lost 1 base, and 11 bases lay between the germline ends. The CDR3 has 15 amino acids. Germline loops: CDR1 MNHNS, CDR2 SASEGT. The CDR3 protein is CASSEVAGGTDTQYF. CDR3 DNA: TGTGCCAGCAGTGAGGTTGCAGGGGGCACAGATACGCAGTATTTT.

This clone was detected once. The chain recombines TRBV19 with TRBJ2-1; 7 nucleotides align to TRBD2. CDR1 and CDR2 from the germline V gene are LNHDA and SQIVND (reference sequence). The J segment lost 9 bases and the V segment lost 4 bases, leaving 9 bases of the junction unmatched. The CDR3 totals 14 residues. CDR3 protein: CASSRGRDSGEQFF. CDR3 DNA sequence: TGTGCCAGTAGTAGAGGGAGGGACTCGGGTGAGCAGTTCTTC.

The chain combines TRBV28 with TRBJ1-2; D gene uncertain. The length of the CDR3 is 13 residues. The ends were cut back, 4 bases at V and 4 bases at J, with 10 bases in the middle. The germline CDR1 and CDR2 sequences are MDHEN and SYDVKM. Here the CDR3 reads CASSYSQLYGYTF. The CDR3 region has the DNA TGTGCCAGCAGTTATTCACAGCTCTATGGCTACACCTTC.

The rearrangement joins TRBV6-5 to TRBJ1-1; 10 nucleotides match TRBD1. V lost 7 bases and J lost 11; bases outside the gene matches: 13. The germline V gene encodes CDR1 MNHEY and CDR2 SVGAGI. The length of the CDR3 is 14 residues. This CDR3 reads CASTEAGTGVAAFF. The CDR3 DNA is TGTGCCAGCACCGAAGCCGGGACAGGGGTCGCCGCTTTCTTT.

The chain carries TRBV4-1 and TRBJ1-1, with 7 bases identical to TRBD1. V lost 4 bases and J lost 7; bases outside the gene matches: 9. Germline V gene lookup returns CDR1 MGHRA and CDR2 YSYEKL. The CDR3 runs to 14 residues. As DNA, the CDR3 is TGCGCCAGCAGCCGAGTAACAGGGGCGTTTGAAGCTTTCTTT. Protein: CASSRVTGAFEAFF.

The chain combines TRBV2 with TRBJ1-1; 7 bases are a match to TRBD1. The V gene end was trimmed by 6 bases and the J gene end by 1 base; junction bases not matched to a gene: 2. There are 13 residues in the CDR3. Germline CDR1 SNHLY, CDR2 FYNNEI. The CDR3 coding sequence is TGTGCCAGCAGGGGACAGCCGAACACTGAAGCTTTCTTT. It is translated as CASRGQPNTEAFF. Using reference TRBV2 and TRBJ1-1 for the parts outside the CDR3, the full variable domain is EPEVTQTPSHQVTQMGQEVILRCVPISNHLYFYWYRQILGQKVEFLVSFYNNEISEKSEIFDDQFSVERPDGSNFTLKIRSTKLEDSAMYFCASRGQPNTEAFFGQGTRLTVV.

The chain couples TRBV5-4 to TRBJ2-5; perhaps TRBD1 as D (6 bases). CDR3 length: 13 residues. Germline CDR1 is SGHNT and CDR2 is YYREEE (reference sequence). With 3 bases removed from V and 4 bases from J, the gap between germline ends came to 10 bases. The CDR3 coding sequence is TGTGCCAGCAGCTCAACAGGGTTAGAGACCCAGTACTTC. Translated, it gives CASSSTGLETQYF.

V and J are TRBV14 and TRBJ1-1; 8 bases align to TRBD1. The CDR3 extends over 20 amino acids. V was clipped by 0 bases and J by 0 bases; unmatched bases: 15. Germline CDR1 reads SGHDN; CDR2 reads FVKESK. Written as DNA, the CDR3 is TGTGCCAGCAGCCAAGAGCCAAAATCGGGACAGGACGGCATGAACACTGAAGCTTTCTTT. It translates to CASSQEPKSGQDGMNTEAFF.

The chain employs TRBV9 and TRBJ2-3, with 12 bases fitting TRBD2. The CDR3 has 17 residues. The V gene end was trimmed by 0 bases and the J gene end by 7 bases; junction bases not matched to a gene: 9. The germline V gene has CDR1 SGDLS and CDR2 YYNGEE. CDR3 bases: TGTGCCAGCAGCGTAGACCCCCCTAGCGGGAGGGCGAATACGCAGTATTTT. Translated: CASSVDPPSGRANTQYF.